A selection of T cell receptor beta chains follows, all from one sample in a study of vaccination and CD4 T cells after COVID-19. Antigen specificity for these receptors is unknown. MiXCR was run by TCRdb on the PCR reads, yielding one entry per CDR3 protein. The sample lists around 2,000 distinct CDR3 sequences; about 65% were seen once. The sample consisted of CD4+ T cells from blood, cultured in vitro. All receptors derive from a human donor in good health. The CDR3 runs from the conserved cysteine through the conserved F or W. Fields, in order: CDR3 protein, CDR3 DNA, J gene, V gene, D gene, clone size. The D gene is left open where the match is weak. Not all rows give a size; the values are once, few, many and, for expanded clones, a class.

CDR3aa: CASSSYRVRNTEAFF; CDR3nt: TGTGCCAGCAGCTCCTACAGGGTAAGGAACACTGAAGCTTTCTTT; j_gene: TRBJ1-1; v_gene: TRBV7-3; d_gene: .; abundance: few
CDR3aa: CATSTLPGLAINSYEQYF; CDR3nt: TGTGCCACCAGCACACTACCGGGACTAGCGATCAACTCCTACGAGCAGTACTTC; j_gene: TRBJ2-7; v_gene: TRBV15; d_gene: TRBD2; abundance: few
CDR3aa: CASSGSRGSHEAGELFF; CDR3nt: TGTGCCAGCAGTGGGAGTCGGGGGAGCCATGAGGCCGGGGAGCTGTTTTTT; j_gene: TRBJ2-2; v_gene: TRBV6-1; d_gene: .; abundance: .
CDR3aa: CSARVIVGNQPQHF; CDR3nt: TGCAGTGCTAGAGTGATCGTCGGCAATCAGCCCCAGCATTTT; j_gene: TRBJ1-5; v_gene: TRBV20-1; d_gene: .; abundance: .
CDR3aa: CASSRGGAGETQYF; CDR3nt: TGTGCCAGCAGCCGGGGGGGGGCAGGGGAGACCCAGTACTTC; j_gene: TRBJ2-5; v_gene: TRBV7-2; d_gene: TRBD2; abundance: once
CDR3aa: CASSLAGETDTQYF; CDR3nt: TGTGCCAGCAGCTTGGCAGGGGAAACAGATACGCAGTATTTT; j_gene: TRBJ2-3; v_gene: TRBV11-1; d_gene: .; abundance: .
CDR3aa: CASSSIRRSSYNSPLHF; CDR3nt: TGTGCCAGCAGTTCGATTCGCAGGAGCTCCTATAATTCACCCCTCCACTTT; j_gene: TRBJ1-6; v_gene: TRBV28; d_gene: .; abundance: .
CDR3aa: CATSDPSRDQETQYF; CDR3nt: TGTGCCACCAGTGACCCCTCTAGGGACCAAGAGACCCAGTACTTC; j_gene: TRBJ2-5; v_gene: TRBV24-1; d_gene: .; abundance: .
CDR3aa: CASSLAPLGGQGLNTEAFF; CDR3nt: TGCGCCAGCAGCTTGGCACCCCTGGGGGGCCAGGGTTTGAACACTGAAGCTTTCTTT; j_gene: TRBJ1-1; v_gene: TRBV5-1; d_gene: .; abundance: .
CDR3aa: CASSEDWATGELFF; CDR3nt: TGTGCCAGCAGTGAGGATTGGGCCACCGGGGAGCTGTTTTTT; j_gene: TRBJ2-2; v_gene: TRBV2; d_gene: .; abundance: .
CDR3aa: CSATLAGVHNEQFF; CDR3nt: TGCAGTGCGACCCTAGCGGGAGTCCACAATGAGCAGTTCTTC; j_gene: TRBJ2-1; v_gene: TRBV20-1; d_gene: TRBD2; abundance: .
CDR3aa: CASSADRGLTDTQYF; CDR3nt: TGTGCCAGCAGTGCGGACAGGGGCCTTACAGATACGCAGTATTTT; j_gene: TRBJ2-3; v_gene: TRBV28; d_gene: TRBD1; abundance: few
CDR3aa: CASSLSGQPQHF; CDR3nt: TGTGCCAGCAGTTTGTCAGGACAGCCCCAGCATTTT; j_gene: TRBJ1-5; v_gene: TRBV12-3/TRBV12-4; d_gene: .; abundance: .
CDR3aa: CASSTSPGTGSTGELFF; CDR3nt: TGTGCCAGCAGCACCTCCCCCGGGACAGGGAGCACCGGGGAGCTGTTTTTT; j_gene: TRBJ2-2; v_gene: TRBV7-2; d_gene: TRBD1; abundance: .
CDR3aa: CASSGGGGWEQFF; CDR3nt: TGTGCCAGCTCGGGGGGGGGCGGCTGGGAGCAGTTCTTC; j_gene: TRBJ2-1; v_gene: TRBV6-1; d_gene: TRBD2; abundance: medium-sized
CDR3aa: CSAYGLISQETQYF; CDR3nt: TGCAGTGCCTACGGACTAATTTCACAAGAGACCCAGTACTTC; j_gene: TRBJ2-5; v_gene: TRBV20-1; d_gene: .; abundance: .
CDR3aa: CASSQDRWDRGSGELFF; CDR3nt: TGCGCCAGCAGCCAAGATAGGTGGGACAGGGGATCCGGGGAGCTGTTTTTT; j_gene: TRBJ2-2; v_gene: TRBV4-1; d_gene: TRBD1; abundance: .
CDR3aa: CASSFPGAYGYTF; CDR3nt: TGCGCCAGCAGCTTCCCGGGAGCTTATGGCTACACCTTC; j_gene: TRBJ1-2; v_gene: TRBV5-1; d_gene: .; abundance: few
CDR3aa: CASSLASGRSGDTQYF; CDR3nt: TGTGCCAGCAGCTTAGCTAGCGGGAGAAGTGGAGATACGCAGTATTTT; j_gene: TRBJ2-3; v_gene: TRBV7-3; d_gene: TRBD2; abundance: .
CDR3aa: CSARDPGQLTDTQYF; CDR3nt: TGCAGTGCTAGAGACCCGGGACAACTCACAGATACGCAGTATTTT; j_gene: TRBJ2-3; v_gene: TRBV20-1; d_gene: .; abundance: .
CDR3aa: CASSPGPSRTEAFF; CDR3nt: TGTGCCAGCAGCCCTGGACCAAGTCGGACTGAAGCTTTCTTT; j_gene: TRBJ1-1; v_gene: TRBV11-1; d_gene: .; abundance: once
CDR3aa: CASSPLNQPQHF; CDR3nt: TGTGCCAGCAGTCCATTAAATCAGCCCCAGCATTTT; j_gene: TRBJ1-5; v_gene: TRBV28; d_gene: .; abundance: .
CDR3aa: CASSPLRQGNSPLHF; CDR3nt: TGTGCCAGCAGCCCCCTAAGACAGGGGAATTCACCCCTCCACTTT; j_gene: TRBJ1-6; v_gene: TRBV7-9; d_gene: TRBD1; abundance: .
CDR3aa: CASSYRPTGGPYNEQFF; CDR3nt: TGTGCCAGCAGCTACCGACCGACGGGAGGGCCATACAATGAGCAGTTCTTC; j_gene: TRBJ2-1; v_gene: TRBV7-3; d_gene: TRBD2; abundance: .
CDR3aa: CSALTQTARSYEQYF; CDR3nt: TGCAGTGCCCTGACCCAGACTGCTCGCTCCTACGAGCAGTACTTC; j_gene: TRBJ2-7; v_gene: TRBV20-1; d_gene: .; abundance: few
CDR3aa: CASSDRPGLPSYEQYF; CDR3nt: TGTGCCAGCAGTGATCGTCCGGGACTACCCTCCTACGAGCAGTACTTC; j_gene: TRBJ2-7; v_gene: TRBV6-1; d_gene: TRBD2; abundance: .
CDR3aa: CASSFSGRVYEQYF; CDR3nt: TGTGCCAGCAGCTTTAGCGGGAGGGTTTACGAGCAGTACTTC; j_gene: TRBJ2-7; v_gene: TRBV7-9; d_gene: TRBD2; abundance: .
CDR3aa: CSGPIGTTSTDTQYF; CDR3nt: TGCAGTGGACCGATCGGGACAACTAGCACAGATACGCAGTATTTT; j_gene: TRBJ2-3; v_gene: TRBV20-1; d_gene: .; abundance: .
CDR3aa: CSARDFDQPQHF; CDR3nt: TGCAGTGCTAGAGACTTCGATCAGCCCCAGCATTTT; j_gene: TRBJ1-5; v_gene: TRBV20-1; d_gene: .; abundance: once
CDR3aa: CASSLSVYGEPQHF; CDR3nt: TGTGCCAGCAGTTTATCAGTCTACGGCGAGCCCCAGCATTTT; j_gene: TRBJ1-5; v_gene: TRBV27; d_gene: .; abundance: .
CDR3aa: CASSFGRGYTF; CDR3nt: TGTGCCAGCAGCTTCGGACGGGGCTACACCTTC; j_gene: TRBJ1-2; v_gene: TRBV7-9; d_gene: .; abundance: once
CDR3aa: CASSLRGRCSNQPQHF; CDR3nt: TGTGCCAGCAGCTTAAGAGGGCGGTGTAGCAATCAGCCCCAGCATTTT; j_gene: TRBJ1-5; v_gene: TRBV7-6; d_gene: .; abundance: .
CDR3aa: CASSLHGYTF; CDR3nt: TGTGCCAGCAGTTTACATGGCTACACCTTC; j_gene: TRBJ1-2; v_gene: TRBV12-3/TRBV12-4; d_gene: .; abundance: .
CDR3aa: CASSPGPGQGAVEQYF; CDR3nt: TGTGCCAGCAGCCCCGGACCGGGACAGGGGGCTGTCGAGCAGTACTTC; j_gene: TRBJ2-7; v_gene: TRBV5-4; d_gene: TRBD1; abundance: .
CDR3aa: CSARTGGRNYGYTF; CDR3nt: TGCAGTGCGAGGACAGGGGGAAGAAACTATGGCTACACCTTC; j_gene: TRBJ1-2; v_gene: TRBV20-1; d_gene: TRBD1; abundance: .
CDR3aa: CASTPRGGQGSWEQYF; CDR3nt: TGTGCCAGCACTCCTAGGGGGGGACAGGGTTCTTGGGAGCAGTACTTC; j_gene: TRBJ2-7; v_gene: TRBV7-8; d_gene: TRBD1; abundance: .
CDR3aa: CASSEEATQYF; CDR3nt: TGTGCCAGCAGTGAGGAAGCGACCCAGTACTTC; j_gene: TRBJ2-5; v_gene: TRBV2; d_gene: .; abundance: .
CDR3aa: CASSPPRGGRNEEPQHF; CDR3nt: TGTGCCAGCAGTCCCCCTCGTGGAGGGCGTAACGAAGAGCCCCAGCATTTT; j_gene: TRBJ1-5; v_gene: TRBV6-1; d_gene: .; abundance: .
CDR3aa: CASSLGADSPLHF; CDR3nt: TGTGCCAGCAGTTTAGGAGCGGATTCACCCCTCCACTTT; j_gene: TRBJ1-6; v_gene: TRBV27; d_gene: .; abundance: few
CDR3aa: CASSYREPYNSPLHF; CDR3nt: TGTGCCAGCAGTTACAGGGAGCCCTATAATTCACCCCTCCACTTT; j_gene: TRBJ1-6; v_gene: TRBV6-5; d_gene: .; abundance: .
CDR3aa: CASSYSRSQPQHF; CDR3nt: TGTGCCAGCAGTTACTCGAGGAGTCAGCCCCAGCATTTT; j_gene: TRBJ1-5; v_gene: TRBV6-5; d_gene: .; abundance: .
CDR3aa: CASSHRGESTDTQYF; CDR3nt: TGCGCCAGCAGCCACAGGGGCGAGAGCACAGATACGCAGTATTTT; j_gene: TRBJ2-3; v_gene: TRBV4-1; d_gene: .; abundance: .
CDR3aa: CASSEQQGSKTQYF; CDR3nt: TGTGCCAGCAGTGAACAACAGGGTTCGAAGACCCAGTACTTC; j_gene: TRBJ2-5; v_gene: TRBV6-1; d_gene: .; abundance: .
CDR3aa: CSARDSTSGNTGELFF; CDR3nt: TGCAGTGCTAGAGATTCGACTAGCGGGAACACCGGGGAGCTGTTTTTT; j_gene: TRBJ2-2; v_gene: TRBV20-1; d_gene: TRBD2; abundance: .
CDR3aa: CASSVRVNYGYTF; CDR3nt: TGTGCCAGCAGTGTTCGAGTGAACTATGGCTACACCTTC; j_gene: TRBJ1-2; v_gene: TRBV2; d_gene: .; abundance: .
CDR3aa: CATSELSTDTQYF; CDR3nt: TGTGCCACCAGTGAGCTAAGCACAGATACGCAGTATTTT; j_gene: TRBJ2-3; v_gene: TRBV24-1; d_gene: .; abundance: .
CDR3aa: CASRYGGHNSPLHF; CDR3nt: TGTGCCAGCAGGTACGGGGGCCATAATTCACCCCTCCACTTT; j_gene: TRBJ1-6; v_gene: TRBV12-3/TRBV12-4; d_gene: .; abundance: .